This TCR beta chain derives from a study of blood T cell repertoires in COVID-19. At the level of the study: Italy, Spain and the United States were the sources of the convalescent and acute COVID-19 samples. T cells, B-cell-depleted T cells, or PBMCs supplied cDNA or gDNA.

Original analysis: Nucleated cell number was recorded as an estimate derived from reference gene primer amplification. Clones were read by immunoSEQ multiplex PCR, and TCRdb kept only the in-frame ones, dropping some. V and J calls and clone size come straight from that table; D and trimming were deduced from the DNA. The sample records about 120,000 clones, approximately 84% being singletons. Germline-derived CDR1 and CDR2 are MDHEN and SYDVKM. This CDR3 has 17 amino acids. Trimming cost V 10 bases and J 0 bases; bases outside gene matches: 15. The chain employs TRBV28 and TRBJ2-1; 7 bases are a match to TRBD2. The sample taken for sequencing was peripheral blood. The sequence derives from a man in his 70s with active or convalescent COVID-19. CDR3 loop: CATPLASSGSSYNEQFF. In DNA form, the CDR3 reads TGTGCCACCCCCCTCGCCTCTAGCGGAAGCTCCTACAATGAGCAGTTCTTC.